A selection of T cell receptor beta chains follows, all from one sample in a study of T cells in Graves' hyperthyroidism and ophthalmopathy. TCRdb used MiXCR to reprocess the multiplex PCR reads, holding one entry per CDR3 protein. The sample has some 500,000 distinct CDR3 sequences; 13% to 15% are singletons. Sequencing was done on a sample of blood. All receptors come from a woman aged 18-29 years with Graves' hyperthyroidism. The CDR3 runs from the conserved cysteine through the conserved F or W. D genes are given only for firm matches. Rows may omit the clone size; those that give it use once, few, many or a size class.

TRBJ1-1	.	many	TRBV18	TGTGCCAGCTCACCACGGGAAACTGAAGCTTTCTTT	CASSPRETEAFF
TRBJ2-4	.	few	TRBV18	TGTGCCAGCTCACCCCGGCCTTACAACGATGACAAAAACATTCAGTACTTC	CASSPRPYNDDKNIQYF
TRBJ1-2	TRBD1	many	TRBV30	TGTGCCCAGGGGGAGGGTAACTATGGCTACACCTTC	CAQGEGNYGYTF
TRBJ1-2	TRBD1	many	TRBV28	TGTGCCAGCAGTTCGTTAGGGACAGGGACCGGCTACACCTTC	CASSSLGTGTGYTF
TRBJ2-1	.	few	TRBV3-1	TGTGCCAGCTCAGCAAACTACAGGAGCTCCTACAATGAGCAGTTCTTC	CASSANYRSSYNEQFF
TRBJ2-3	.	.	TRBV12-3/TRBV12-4	TGTGCCAGCAGTTTAGCGTCGTCAGATACGCAGTATTTT	CASSLASSDTQYF
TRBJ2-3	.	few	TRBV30	TGTGCCTGGACCCAGGTGGGAGTAAACACAGATACGCAGTATTTT	CAWTQVGVNTDTQYF
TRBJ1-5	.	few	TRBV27	TGTGCCAGCAGGGCAATCCAGAGCAATCAGCCCCAGCATTTT	CASRAIQSNQPQHF
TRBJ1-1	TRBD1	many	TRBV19	TGTGCCACTCAGAGAACAGGGGGTTGGGAGAACACTGAAGCTTTCTTT	CATQRTGGWENTEAFF
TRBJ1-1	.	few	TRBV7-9	TGTGCCAGCAGCCCAGGCGATGGCGGGGCCCCAGCCTCTGAAGCTTTCTTT	CASSPGDGGAPASEAFF
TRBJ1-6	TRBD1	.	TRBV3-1	TGTGCCAGCAGCCATTCTGACAGGGGCGCGTATAATTCACCCCTCCACTTT	CASSHSDRGAYNSPLHF
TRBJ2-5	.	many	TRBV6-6	TGTGCCAGCAGTTACCCTCCGAATACGGTCCAAGAGACCCAGTACTTC	CASSYPPNTVQETQYF
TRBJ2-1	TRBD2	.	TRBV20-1	TGCAGTGGAACTAGCGGGGACAATGAGCAGTTCTTC	CSGTSGDNEQFF
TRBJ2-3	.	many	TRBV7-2	TGTGCCAGCGAGTTCACAGATACGCAGTATTTT	CASEFTDTQYF
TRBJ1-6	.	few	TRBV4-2	TGTGCCAGCAGCCAGGCCGGTTGGAATTCACCCCTCCACTTT	CASSQAGWNSPLHF
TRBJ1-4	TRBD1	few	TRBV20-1	TGCAGTGCTAGAGACTACAGGGGAACTAATGAAAAACTGTTTTTT	CSARDYRGTNEKLFF
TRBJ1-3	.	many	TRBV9	TGTGCCAGCAGCAGGGACATCGGGCCTAACTCTGGAAACACCATATATTTT	CASSRDIGPNSGNTIYF
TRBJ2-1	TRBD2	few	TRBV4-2	TGTGCCAGCAGCCGCTCATTTAGCGGGAGGGTCACCTACAATGAGCAGTTCTTC	CASSRSFSGRVTYNEQFF
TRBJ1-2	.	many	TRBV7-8	TGTGCCAGCAGCTCCTCAGCTGGCTACACCTTC	CASSSSAGYTF
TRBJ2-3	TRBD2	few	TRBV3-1	TGTGCCAGCAGCATTAACCCGGGACTAGCTAGCACAGATACGCAGTATTTT	CASSINPGLASTDTQYF
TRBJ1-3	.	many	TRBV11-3	TGTGCCAGCAGCAACCGTCCCGTCTCTGGAAACACCATATATTTT	CASSNRPVSGNTIYF
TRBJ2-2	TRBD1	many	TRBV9	TGTGCCAGCAGCGTAACCCGGGACAGGATAAACACCGGGGAGCTGTTTTTT	CASSVTRDRINTGELFF
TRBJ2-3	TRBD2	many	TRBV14	TGTGCCAGCAGCTACCGACTAGCGGGTCCAGATACGCAGTATTTT	CASSYRLAGPDTQYF
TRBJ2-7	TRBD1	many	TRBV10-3	TGTGCCATCAGTGAGTCTGGGACAGGCGACTACGAGCAGTACTTC	CAISESGTGDYEQYF
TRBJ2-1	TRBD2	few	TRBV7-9	TGTGCCAGCGGCTTAGCGGGAGGCCGTAATTTTAACAATGAGCAGTTCTTC	CASGLAGGRNFNNEQFF
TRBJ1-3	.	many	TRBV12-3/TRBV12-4	TGTGCCAGCAGGCCATGGGGCTCTGGAAACACCATATATTTT	CASRPWGSGNTIYF
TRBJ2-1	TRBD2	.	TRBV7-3	TGTGCCAGCAGCTTAAGGGGGACTGCTGGGGGGGGGAATGAGCAGTTCTTC	CASSLRGTAGGGNEQFF
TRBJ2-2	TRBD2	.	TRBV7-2	TGTGCCAGCAGCTCCCTCCGCCTAGCGGGAGACCCAAACCCCGGGGAGCTGTTTTTT	CASSSLRLAGDPNPGELFF
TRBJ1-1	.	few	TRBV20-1	TGCAGTGCCCCCCTGGGAGGGGGCACTGAAGCTTTCTTT	CSAPLGGGTEAFF
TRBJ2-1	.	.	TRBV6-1	TGTGCCAGCAGGGAGGCGCTAGCTAACAATGAGCAGTTCTTC	CASREALANNEQFF
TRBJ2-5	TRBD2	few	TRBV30	TGTGCCTGGAGTCCCCGGGGACTAGGCAAAGAGACCCAGTACTTC	CAWSPRGLGKETQYF
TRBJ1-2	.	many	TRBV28	TGTGCCAGCAGTTTATTTGACACTACTAACTATGGCTACACCTTC	CASSLFDTTNYGYTF
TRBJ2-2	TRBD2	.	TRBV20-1	TGCAGTGCTAGAGATGGAGGGGGACTAGCGGGAGTGGGCACCGGGGAGCTGTTTTTT	CSARDGGGLAGVGTGELFF
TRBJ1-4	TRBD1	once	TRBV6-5	TGTGCCAGCAGTTACCCACCGACAGGGAATGAAAAACTGTTTTTT	CASSYPPTGNEKLFF
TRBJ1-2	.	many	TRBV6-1	TGTGCCAGCAGTGAAGTGCAACGGGATGGCTACACCTTC	CASSEVQRDGYTF
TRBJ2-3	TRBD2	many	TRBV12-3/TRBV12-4	TGTGCCAGCAGAAGCGGGAGGGCCAGCACAGATACGCAGTATTTT	CASRSGRASTDTQYF
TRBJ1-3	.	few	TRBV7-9	TGTGCCAGCAGCTTAGAGGGGTTGGGACCCGGAAACACCATATATTTT	CASSLEGLGPGNTIYF
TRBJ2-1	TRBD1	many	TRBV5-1	TGCGCCAGCAGCCAAGACAGGGACAATGAGCAGTTCTTC	CASSQDRDNEQFF
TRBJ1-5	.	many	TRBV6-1	TGTGCCAGCAGAATACAGGCATCGAGTCAGCCCCAGCATTTT	CASRIQASSQPQHF
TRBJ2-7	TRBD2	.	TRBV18	TGTGCCGGGGGACTAGCGGGAGCAACGAGAGAGCAGTACTTC	CAGGLAGATREQYF
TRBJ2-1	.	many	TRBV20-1	TGCAGTGCTAGAGCGATCGAACGCTCCTACAATGAGCAGTTCTTC	CSARAIERSYNEQFF
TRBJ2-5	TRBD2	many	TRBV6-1	TGTGCCAGCAGTTACCACCAACTAGCGGGAGCTTTAGAGACCCAGTACTTC	CASSYHQLAGALETQYF
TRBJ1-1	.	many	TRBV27	TGTGCCAGCCTCCGGAGAGCTTCCTTCGGGGGGACTGAAGCTTTCTTT	CASLRRASFGGTEAFF
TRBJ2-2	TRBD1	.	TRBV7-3	TGTGCCAGCAGCCCCGCCCGACAGGGAGAAGCCGGGGAGCTGTTTTTT	CASSPARQGEAGELFF